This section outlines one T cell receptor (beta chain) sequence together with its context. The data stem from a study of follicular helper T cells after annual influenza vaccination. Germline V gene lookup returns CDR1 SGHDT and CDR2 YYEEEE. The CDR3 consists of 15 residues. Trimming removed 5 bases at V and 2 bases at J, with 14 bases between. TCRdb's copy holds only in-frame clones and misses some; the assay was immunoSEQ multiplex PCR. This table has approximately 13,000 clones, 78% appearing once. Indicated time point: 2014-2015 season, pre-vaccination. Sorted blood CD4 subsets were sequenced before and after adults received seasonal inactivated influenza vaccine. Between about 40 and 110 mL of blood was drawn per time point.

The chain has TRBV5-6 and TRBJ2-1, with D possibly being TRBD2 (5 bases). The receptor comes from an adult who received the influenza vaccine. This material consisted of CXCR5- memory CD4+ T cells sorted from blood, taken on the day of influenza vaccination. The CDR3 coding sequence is TGTGCCAGCAGGACCGGGAATCGGCCCTACAATGAGCAGTTCTTC. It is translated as CASRTGNRPYNEQFF.